Listed below are T cell receptor beta chains from one sample, sequenced in a study of cytotoxic CD8 clonotypes in ibrutinib-treated CLL. TCRdb's table, derived via immunoSEQ multiplex PCR, lists solely in-frame clones and lacks some. The sample consists of about 130,000 clones, about 80% of them appearing once. This specimen was PBMCs, taken after 24 months of ibrutinib treatment. The receptors derive from a human donor with chronic lymphocytic leukemia. The CDR3 runs from the conserved cysteine through the conserved F or W. A D gene is named only where the DNA matches it firmly. Clone size is given for some rows only: seen once, a few or many times, or a class if the clone is expanded.

V: TRBV6-5
J: TRBJ1-2
size: once
D: NA
CDR3: CASRPPGVTYGYTF

V: TRBV5-6
J: TRBJ1-2
size: NA
D: NA
CDR3: CASNIWSYGYTF

V: TRBV2
J: TRBJ2-1
size: once
D: NA
CDR3: CASQAQIYNEQFF

V: TRBV11-3
J: TRBJ2-1
size: NA
D: NA
CDR3: CASSLGDPGDEQFF

V: TRBV28
J: TRBJ2-1
size: few
D: TRBD2
CDR3: CASGVAGDYNEQFF

V: TRBV6-4
J: TRBJ2-7
size: NA
D: TRBD1
CDR3: CATPWVGTVPEQYF

V: TRBV28
J: TRBJ1-5
size: few
D: NA
CDR3: CASSPPPGPQHF

V: TRBV10-3
J: TRBJ2-1
size: NA
D: TRBD1
CDR3: CATGTGGGLRNEQFF

V: TRBV4-1
J: TRBJ2-5
size: NA
D: TRBD2
CDR3: CASSQVGLAGAETQYF

V: TRBV9
J: TRBJ2-3
size: NA
D: TRBD2
CDR3: CASSVEGGGANTQYF

V: TRBV9
J: TRBJ1-5
size: NA
D: NA
CDR3: CASSVVGGIQPQHF

V: TRBV6-5
J: TRBJ2-7
size: few
D: TRBD1
CDR3: CASSQRGLGEQYF

V: TRBV7-9
J: TRBJ1-4
size: NA
D: NA
CDR3: CASSPAAHFATNEKLFF

V: TRBV18
J: TRBJ2-5
size: once
D: NA
CDR3: CASSPALGIGETQYF

V: TRBV5-1
J: TRBJ2-2
size: NA
D: NA
CDR3: CASSPPNTGELFF

V: TRBV5-4
J: TRBJ2-7
size: NA
D: NA
CDR3: CASSLIGSSYEQYF

V: TRBV7-6
J: TRBJ2-1
size: NA
D: NA
CDR3: CASSQGGPLEQFF

V: TRBV19
J: TRBJ2-6
size: once
D: NA
CDR3: CASSPTEAGANVLTF

V: TRBV19
J: TRBJ2-5
size: NA
D: NA
CDR3: CASRERGETQYF

V: TRBV28
J: TRBJ2-4
size: few
D: NA
CDR3: CASSQAFLAKNIQYF

V: TRBV6-1
J: TRBJ2-5
size: few
D: TRBD2
CDR3: CASSEAGGWETQYF

V: TRBV27
J: TRBJ2-3
size: NA
D: TRBD2
CDR3: CASSSLAGGRPTQYF

V: TRBV18
J: TRBJ1-1
size: NA
D: NA
CDR3: CASSPLRDEGTEAFF

V: TRBV4-2
J: TRBJ2-1
size: NA
D: TRBD2
CDR3: CASSQGVAGYNEQFF

V: TRBV7-2
J: TRBJ2-7
size: NA
D: NA
CDR3: CASSPTRGLHEQYF

V: TRBV28
J: TRBJ2-1
size: NA
D: NA
CDR3: CASSTLGQGRSNEQFF

V: TRBV7-2
J: TRBJ2-7
size: once
D: TRBD2
CDR3: CASSLQLAPYEQYF